This TCR beta chain was profiled in a study of CXCR3-negative and CXCR3-positive naive CD8 T cells (dated by TCRdb to about 2019). For the wider study: In total, roughly 130 million TRB reads were obtained, corresponding to roughly 1.5 +/- 0.3 million reads per library. Diversity and physicochemical repertoire analyses were performed on some eleven donors pooled from two independent experiments. For the TRBV-TRBJ cluster analysis, the naive subsets came from 5 or 6 donors, while the memory cells came from 3 donors. The investigation overall reported the following: Freshly isolated PBMCs were used for most assays because CXCR3 expression went down partially after cryopreservation. Both naive subsets had comparably high repertoire diversity, while memory CD8+ T cells had much lower repertoire diversity. Naive CXCR3-negative and CXCR3-positive cells from the same donor showed similar TRBV-TRBJ usage, whereas memory cells showed distinct patterns. Surface CD5, linked to self-reactivity in mice, was comparable between naive subsets; TCR interaction strength was therefore also inferred from TRB CDR3 physicochemical properties. TRB CDR3s from CXCR3-positive naive cells showed higher hydrophobicity (lower Kidera factor 4), lower energy, and higher strength and volume indices than CXCR3-negative naive cells.

Inclusive of the bounding cysteine and phenylalanine, the CDR3 is 12 residues long. No coding sequence is recorded. Per the germline V gene (reference sequence), SEHNR is the CDR1 and FQNEAQ is the CDR2. Sequencing was carried out with a NextSeq 550. The Human TCR Profiling Kit (MiLaboratory) was used to prepare UMI-labeled 5' RACE TRB cDNA libraries. The full amount of extracted RNA was used for cDNA synthesis, and the full amount of resulting cDNA was used for PCR amplification. Libraries were prepared in parallel using an identical number of PCR cycles. The study's own analysis went as follows. About 50,000 +/- 10,000 unique UMI-labeled TRB cDNA molecules per library were extracted with MIGEC and MiXCR, with at least two reads per UMI required. On average, each library contained approximately 40,000 +/- 10,000 functional in-frame TRB CDR3 nucleotide clonotypes without stop codons. After downsampling to 5000 UMI-labeled TRB molecules per sample, diversity metrics such as normalized Shannon-Wiener and Chao1 were calculated in VDJtools. For the central five CDR3 residues, VDJtools calculated physicochemical properties weighted by clonotype size, namely interaction energy, strength, volume and Kidera factor 4. The reads underwent TCRdb reprocessing, giving one record for each CDR3 protein sequence and no DNA. The V and J calls, along with clone size, are taken from TCRdb and not from the paper's own processing. This specimen's table enumerates around 140,000 distinct CDR3 sequences. About 0.37% of the sample comes from the top ten.

For every CD8+ T cell subset, some 310,000 cells were flow-sorted straight into RLT lysis buffer, and each subset was sorted in triplicate. Naive CD8+ T cells were defined stringently as CD45RO-CCR7+CD27+CD95- to exclude memory contaminants. Peripheral blood mononuclear cells were isolated from buffy coats using standard density gradient centrifugation. Naive CXCR3-negative and CXCR3-positive CD8+ T cells were flow-sorted on a FACSAria III. Total RNA was extracted from sorted cells using an RNeasy Mini Kit. To note about this clonotype: What this receptor recognizes is not known.

This sequence originates from a human donor in good health. Some clones in this sample may be carry-over from other donors' samples. Material: naive CXCR3+ CD8+ T cells from blood. Sample cell subset or site, as interpreted from the label and publication: CD45RO-CCR7+CD27+CD95- naive CD8+ T cells expressing CXCR3 (TNR3+). The rearranged segments are TRBV7-9 and TRBJ2-7; TCRdb's D call of TRBD1 is untestable without DNA. The CDR3 protein is CASSPGFYGQYF.